This TCR beta chain emerged from a study of CD8+CD57+ T cells in acquired aplastic anemia. Study-level information: Some 10 million reads were obtained on average for healthy donor CD4+ cells.

This clonotype was seen repeatedly, ten times or more. Its antigen is still unknown. Study-wide results and caveats: CD8+ Simpson's diversity in patients was not significantly different from that in controls. Patients shared twenty-nine CD8+ CDR3 sequences with controls.

Researchers used genomic DNA as the template to profile TCR beta VDJ and CDR3. TCRdb called the reads again in MiXCR, with one record for every CDR3 protein. The sample includes 400,000 to 450,000 distinct CDR3 sequences, under 80% of them seen just once. V dropped 6 bases and J dropped 0 bases, with 6 bases sitting between them. The CDR3 loop spans 13 amino acids. Sequenced material: sorted CD4+, CD8+, or CD8+CD57+ T cells (not recorded which) from PBMCs. The chain links TRBV12-3 or TRBV12-4 to TRBJ1-3; D is undetermined. The receptor's source is a human donor in good health, serving as a control. The CDR3 DNA reads as TGTGCCAGCAGAGGGAACTCTGGAAACACCATATATTTT. Translating gives CASRGNSGNTIYF.